This TCR beta chain emerged from a study of CXCR3-negative and CXCR3-positive naive CD8 T cells. Study-wide background: A total of approximately 140 million TRB reads was generated, with about 1.5 +/- 0.3 million per library. General study findings and limits: Cryopreservation partially decreased CXCR3 expression, and most assays used fresh PBMCs. Researchers reported similar TRBV-TRBJ usage in naive CXCR3-negative and CXCR3-positive cells, though memory differed. CXCR3-positive naive cells carried more hydrophobic TRB CDR3s than CXCR3-negative naive cells did.

UMI-tagged TRB cDNA libraries were built via 5' RACE. TCRdb reprocessed the 5' RACE reads; each CDR3 protein has one entry and no DNA is given. The sample table sets out about 150,000 distinct CDR3 sequences. This CDR3 spans 15 amino acids. The V gene's germline CDR1 is MDHEN and CDR2 SYDVKM. Comments on this clonotype: Its specificity is unknown.

A CD45RO-CCR7+CD27+CD95- profile was what naive CD8+ T cells displayed. The receptor comes from a human donor in good health. Some clones in this sample may be carry-over from other donors' samples. The chain couples TRBV28 to TRBJ1-6; lacking DNA, the TRBD1 call made by TCRdb goes unchecked. Sequencing was carried out using naive CXCR3+ CD8+ T cells from blood. Indicated subset: CD45RO-CCR7+CD27+CD95- naive CD8+ T cells expressing CXCR3 (TNR3+). The CDR3: CASTPWQEINSPLHF.